This TCR beta chain is drawn from a study of blood T cell repertoires in COVID-19. Study details: Collection of acute and convalescent COVID-19 samples took place in the United States, Italy and Spain. The cDNA or gDNA used as material had been derived from T cells, B-cell-depleted T cells, or PBMCs.

This clone was counted a single time. Original methodology: Reference gene primers were amplified, and this amplification served to estimate nucleated cell counts. Data came from immunoSEQ multiplex PCR; TCRdb stores just in-frame clones and leaves some out. V, J and clone size are taken as reported in that table, and D and trimming were inferred from the DNA itself. Here the sample spans 150,000 to 200,000 clones, approximately 86% being singletons. The CDR3 extends over 18 amino acids. With 0 bases clipped from V and 0 bases from J, the junction kept 5 bases outside the gene matches. In germline, CDR1 is SGDLS, CDR2 YYNGEE.

Sequenced sample: peripheral blood. The chain recombines TRBV9 with TRBJ2-2; 10 nucleotides agree with TRBD2. The origin of this receptor is a woman aged 50 to 65 with acute or convalescent COVID-19. The CDR3 bases are TGTGCCAGCAGCGTAGCGTTAGCGGGGGGCCCGAACACCGGGGAGCTGTTTTTT. Translating gives CASSVALAGGPNTGELFF.